Each of the 5 T cell receptor beta chains below was sequenced from the same sample in a study of cytomegalovirus exposure and HLA in healthy donors. 60 Vbeta and 13 Jbeta primers were used in PCR. Clones were read by immunoSEQ multiplex PCR, and TCRdb kept only the in-frame ones, dropping some. The sample contains 190,000 or so clones, about four fifths of which appear only once. The source material was PBMCs. These receptors all come from a woman between 50 and 59 years old in good health and CMV-seropositive.

This clone has only a few counts. The sample carries other DNA sequences with the same CDR3. This sequence joins TRBV11-2 and TRBJ2-1; 12 bases line up with TRBD2. The germline V gene has CDR1 SGHAT and CDR2 FQNNGV. CDR3 length equals 17 residues. Trimming took 0 bases from V and 4 from J; bases not matched to a gene: 4. CDR3 in DNA: TGTGCCAGCAGCTTAGATCTTGGACTAGCGGGGTACAATGAGCAGTTCTTC. It is translated as CASSLDLGLAGYNEQFF.

The chain recombines TRBV27 with TRBJ1-2; no clear D gene. CDR3 length equals 11 residues. Trimming left V 5 bases short and J 1 base short, with 2 bases between. Germline CDR1 is MNHEY and CDR2 is SMNVEV (reference sequence). The CDR3 here is CASSLNYGYTF. CDR3 coding DNA: TGTGCCAGCAGTCTTAACTATGGCTACACCTTC.

The rearrangement uses TRBV7-9 and TRBJ2-7; 9 bases are a match to TRBD1. Per the germline V gene, CDR1 is SEHNR and CDR2 is FQNEAQ (reference sequence). Trimming removed 5 bases from V and 6 bases from J; junction bases left unmatched: 11. This CDR3 comprises 15 residues. CDR3 in DNA: TGTGCCAGCAGCCCTCTCGGTACAGGGGGCCGCGAGCAGTACTTC. Its protein product is CASSPLGTGGREQYF. Filled out from reference TRBV7-9 and TRBJ2-7, the complete variable domain reads DTGVSQNPRHKITKRGQNVTFRCDPISEHNRLYWYRQTLGQGPEFLTYFQNEAQLEKSRLLSDRFSAERPKGSFSTLEIQRTEQGDSAMYLCASSPLGTGGREQYFGPGTRLTVT.

The chain is built from TRBV7-8 and TRBJ2-3; 9 positions match TRBD1. J gave up 6 bases and V 5 bases, and 12 bases lay outside the gene matches. In germline, CDR1 is SGHVS, CDR2 FQNEAQ. This CDR3 contains 16 residues. The CDR3 DNA reads TGTGCCAGCAGCGCCGGGACAGGGTTCTATTCGGATACGCAGTATTTT. The encoded protein is CASSAGTGFYSDTQYF.

This clone showed up just a few times. Mismatch with germline at one junction end may stem from a read error. V and J are TRBV30 and TRBJ1-2; D ambiguous. Germline V lookup: CDR1 GTSNPN, CDR2 SVGIG (reference sequence). The CDR3 extends over 10 amino acids. The CDR3 loop reads CAWSFEGFVF. In nucleotides, the CDR3 is TGTGCCTGGTCCTTTGAGGGTTTCGTCTTC.